This TCR beta chain was found in a study of blood T cell repertoires in COVID-19. The trim removed 6 bases at V and 6 bases at J, leaving 8 bases unmatched. Germline CDR1 MDHEN, CDR2 SYDVKM. The CDR3 has 14 amino acids. Only in-frame clones appear in the TCRdb table, and some are missing; sequencing was by immunoSEQ multiplex PCR. The table includes a few hundred thousand clones, roughly 85% detected once. This clonotype was obtained from a man aged 45 to 65 with active or convalescent COVID-19. Material: peripheral blood. The V and J genes are TRBV28 and TRBJ2-1; 7 bases are shared with TRBD2. CDR3 amino acids: CASSHGTKTNEQFF. The CDR3 DNA sequence: TGTGCCAGCAGCCACGGGACTAAGACCAATGAGCAGTTCTTC.